The clone carrying this T cell receptor (beta chain) came up a few times. The antigen remains unidentified. cDNA libraries of TCR beta carried unique molecular identifiers. The source material, 1 to 10 million T cells, gave rise to roughly 0.5 million cDNA molecules. TCRdb called the PCR reads again in MiXCR, with one record for every CDR3 protein. The sample lists hundreds of thousands of distinct CDR3 sequences; approximately 59% were seen once. The data stem from a study of post-analysis software for immune sequencing data. Study background: Clinical courses comprised relapsing-remitting, secondary progressive and progressive-relapsing multiple sclerosis. Study-wide results and caveats: Controls showed significantly higher normalized Chao1 diversity than did multiple sclerosis patients.

The receptor's source is a girl aged 2 to 9 with multiple sclerosis. Sequenced sample: blood.

CDR3 in DNA: TGTGCCAGCAGTGGGTTAGCGGGGAGCACAGATACGCAGTATTTT. Its protein product is CASSGLAGSTDTQYF. The chain carries TRBV2 and TRBJ2-3; TRBD2 aligns across 8 bases. Unmatched junction bases numbered 3, after V lost 4 bases and J lost 0 bases. The germline V gene encodes CDR1 SNHLY and CDR2 FYNNEI. The CDR3 covers 15 residues.